A single sample is the source of the 19 T cell receptor beta chains below, sequenced in a study of blood T cell repertoires in COVID-19. Sequencing was performed with immunoSEQ multiplex PCR; in TCRdb, only in-frame clones are kept and a portion is missing. Found here are a few hundred thousand clones, about nine tenths of them singletons; the top ten hold over 9.5%. The material sequenced was PBMCs or T cells enriched from blood (not recorded which). The receptors come from a woman aged 18-35 years who had recovered from COVID-19.

The CDR3 is CSVVSRTSGAGGVEQFF. Written as DNA, the CDR3 is TGCAGCGTTGTGAGCAGGACTTCTGGTGCGGGAGGGGTTGAGCAGTTCTTC. This chain connects TRBV29-1 to TRBJ2-1, with TRBD2 matching over 9 bases. The CDR3 totals 17 residues. With 4 bases clipped from V and 9 bases from J, the junction kept 19 bases outside the gene matches. In germline, CDR1 is SQVTM, CDR2 ANQGSEA.

CDR3 sequence (DNA): TGTGCCAGCGGGGGGGCTGCTGGAAAACTGTTTTTT. Translated: CASGGAAGKLFF. The genes are TRBV12-3 or TRBV12-4 and TRBJ1-4; D is perhaps TRBD1 (6 bases). This CDR3 is 12 amino acids long. Trimming removed 8 bases at V and 10 bases at J, with 14 bases between.

The rearrangement uses TRBV11-2 and TRBJ1-2, with a possible D match to TRBD1 (5 bases). V was pared by 4 bases and J by 12 bases, with 21 bases between. Germline CDR1 SGHAT, CDR2 FQNNGV. The CDR3 length is 14 residues. CDR3 nucleotides: TGTGCCAGCAGCTCCGGGGACTCTTCCGGAACGGACACCTTC. Residues: CASSSGDSSGTDTF.

This clone was counted a few times. The genes are TRBV6-1 and TRBJ1-4; tentatively, D is TRBD1 (5 bases). Per the germline V gene, CDR1 is MNHNS and CDR2 is SASEGT. CDR3 length: 14 residues. Trimming took off 2 bases at V and 11 bases at J, with 15 bases between the two ends. The DNA of the CDR3 is TGTGCCAGCAGTGAAAGGGCCCCTGGGGCCAAACTGTTTTTT. This sequence encodes CASSERAPGAKLFF.

The chain recombines TRBV18 with TRBJ2-3; 11 bases fit TRBD2. The CDR3 is made up of 18 amino acids. The germline CDR1 and CDR2 sequences are KGHSH and LQKENI. Unmatched junction bases numbered 14, after V lost 6 bases and J lost 3 bases. CDR3 sequence reads: CASSIAGGPRGLTDTQYF. The CDR3 DNA reads TGTGCCAGCTCTATAGCGGGAGGGCCGAGGGGTTTGACAGATACGCAGTATTTT.

The chain couples TRBV6-6 to TRBJ2-7; 7 nucleotides agree with TRBD2. Germline assignment: CDR1 MNHNY and CDR2 SVGAGI (reference sequence). With V trimmed by 8 bases and J by 1 base, 2 bases remained unmatched. The CDR3 extends over 12 amino acids. The CDR3 sequence is CASGRESYEQYF. CDR3 in DNA: TGTGCCAGCGGGCGGGAGTCCTACGAGCAGTACTTC.

The chain uses TRBV19 and TRBJ2-7, with 13 bases fitting TRBD2. With V trimmed by 10 bases and J by 5 bases, 14 bases remained unmatched. This CDR3 is built from 16 residues. Germline V CDR1 and CDR2: LNHDA, SQIVND (reference sequence). As DNA, the CDR3 is TGTGCCACCGGAGTAGGACTAGCGGGAGTTAGGAACGAGCAGTACTTC. Its translation: CATGVGLAGVRNEQYF.

The V and J genes are TRBV10-3 and TRBJ2-3; TRBD1 matches 9 bases. V was pared by 5 bases and J by 3 bases, with 6 bases of the junction left unmatched. This CDR3 contains 15 residues. Germline V lookup: CDR1 ENHRY, CDR2 SYGVKD. The CDR3 sequence: CAISTGQGVTDTQYF. In DNA form, the CDR3 reads TGTGCCATCAGTACGGGACAGGGTGTGACAGATACGCAGTATTTT.

This sequence joins TRBV14 and TRBJ2-5; 11 bases match TRBD1. CDR1 SGHDN and CDR2 FVKESK come from the germline V gene. The CDR3 extends over 15 amino acids. Trimming at V came to 3 bases and at J to 2 bases, leaving 2 bases not matched to a gene. Written as DNA, the CDR3 is TGTGCCAGCAGCCAGTGGGACAGGGGGCAAGAGACCCAGTACTTC. Translated, it gives CASSQWDRGQETQYF.

This chain uses TRBV18 with TRBJ1-5; D might be TRBD1 (6 bases). V was clipped by 5 bases and J by 2 bases, with 16 bases between them. Germline loops: CDR1 KGHSH, CDR2 LQKENI. This CDR3 has 16 residues. The CDR3, as DNA: TGTGCCAGCTCAATGGACAGTGGATGGGGCAATCAGCCCCAGCATTTT. Translated, it gives CASSMDSGWGNQPQHF. Full variable domain (outside the CDR3, taken from reference TRBV18 and TRBJ1-5): NAGVMQNPRHLVRRRGQEARLRCSPMKGHSHVYWYRQLPEEGLKFMVYLQKENIIDESGMPKERFSAEFPKEGPSILRIQQVVRGDSAAYFCASSMDSGWGNQPQHFGDGTRLSIL.

This clone was seen a handful of times. The rearrangement uses TRBV30 and TRBJ1-5; TRBD1 aligns across 10 bases. V dropped 2 bases and J dropped 7; count of bases not matched to a gene: 5. The CDR3 runs to 14 residues. Germline CDR1 reads GTSNPN; CDR2 reads SVGIG (reference sequence). The CDR3 coding sequence is TGTGCCTGGAGTAATGGACAGGGGGGACAGCCCCAGCATTTT. This codes for CAWSNGQGGQPQHF.

The chain uses TRBV10-3 and TRBJ1-2, with TRBD1 matching 10 bases. V lost 6 bases to trimming and J lost 6 bases; unmatched junction nucleotides: 7. The CDR3 covers 14 residues. The V gene's germline CDR1 is ENHRY and CDR2 SYGVKD. The CDR3 DNA reads TGTGCCATCAGGCTGACAGGGGGCGCCGATGGCTACACCTTC. Encoded protein: CAIRLTGGADGYTF.

V gene TRBV4-1 combines with J gene TRBJ1-6; 8 positions agree with TRBD1. From germline, CDR1 is MGHRA and CDR2 YSYEKL. This CDR3 region has 17 residues. V lost 0 bases, J lost 7 bases, and 8 bases stayed unmatched. CDR3 sequence reads: CASSQEGTGIRNSPLHF. As DNA, the CDR3 is TGCGCCAGCAGCCAAGAAGGGACAGGTATTAGGAATTCACCCCTCCACTTT.

The chain couples TRBV5-1 to TRBJ2-3; possible D gene TRBD2, 7 bases. Germline values: CDR1 SGHRS, CDR2 YFSETQ. This CDR3 spans 17 amino acids. With 0 bases removed from V and 1 base from J, the gap between germline ends came to 15 bases. DNA for the CDR3: TGCGCCAGCAGCTTGGTCCCTCAAGGGGGGGGCACAGATACGCAGTATTTT. This encodes CASSLVPQGGGTDTQYF.

V and J are TRBV7-2 and TRBJ1-6; possible D gene TRBD1, 6 bases. Germline V gene sequence: CDR1 SGHTA, CDR2 FQGNSA. The V gene lost 2 bases and the J gene lost 11 bases, with 13 bases spanning the gap. This CDR3 is built from 14 residues. The CDR3 here is CASSLSGGAPPLHF. Here the CDR3 DNA reads TGTGCCAGCAGCTTATCCGGGGGGGCGCCACCCCTCCACTTT.

This chain joins TRBV30 and TRBJ2-2; 9 bases line up with TRBD1. V was clipped by 1 base and J by 7 bases; unmatched bases: 4. The CDR3 loop spans 14 amino acids. Germline values: CDR1 GTSNPN, CDR2 SVGIG (reference sequence). The CDR3 nucleotides read TGTGCCTGGAGTGGACAGGGGGTTGGCGGGGAGCTGTTTTTT. This gives the protein CAWSGQGVGGELFF.

This clone was picked up one time. The chain has TRBV28 and TRBJ1-5; the D is unclear. The CDR3 length is 16 residues. Trimming removed 1 base at V and 5 bases at J, with 15 bases between. From germline, CDR1 is MDHEN and CDR2 SYDVKM. The CDR3 DNA follows: TGTGCCAGCAGTTTATCCGCACCGGTCCCCTATCAGCCCCAGCATTTT. Translating it yields CASSLSAPVPYQPQHF. Filled out from reference TRBV28 and TRBJ1-5, the complete variable domain reads DVKVTQSSRYLVKRTGEKVFLECVQDMDHENMFWYRQDPGLGLRLIYFSYDVKMKEKGDIPEGYSVSREKKERFSLILESASTNQTSMYLCASSLSAPVPYQPQHFGDGTRLSIL.

The V call is TRBV2, the J call TRBJ2-7; possibly TRBD1 for D (5 bases). This CDR3 spans 12 amino acids. V lost 7 bases to trimming and J lost 2 bases, with 9 bases between them. Germline V gives CDR1 SNHLY, CDR2 FYNNEI. As DNA, the CDR3 is TGTGCCAGCAAGGACACCACCTACGAGCAGTACTTC. Protein sequence: CASKDTTYEQYF.

The chain has TRBV5-1 and TRBJ1-1; possible D gene TRBD1, 6 bases. This CDR3 has 14 amino acids. CDR1 and CDR2 from the germline V gene are SGHRS and YFSETQ. V lost 4 bases and J 1 base, leaving 11 bases between the germline ends. The CDR3 protein is CASSLRGGNTEAFF. Written as DNA, the CDR3 is TGCGCCAGCAGCCTCAGGGGCGGGAACACTGAAGCTTTCTTT.